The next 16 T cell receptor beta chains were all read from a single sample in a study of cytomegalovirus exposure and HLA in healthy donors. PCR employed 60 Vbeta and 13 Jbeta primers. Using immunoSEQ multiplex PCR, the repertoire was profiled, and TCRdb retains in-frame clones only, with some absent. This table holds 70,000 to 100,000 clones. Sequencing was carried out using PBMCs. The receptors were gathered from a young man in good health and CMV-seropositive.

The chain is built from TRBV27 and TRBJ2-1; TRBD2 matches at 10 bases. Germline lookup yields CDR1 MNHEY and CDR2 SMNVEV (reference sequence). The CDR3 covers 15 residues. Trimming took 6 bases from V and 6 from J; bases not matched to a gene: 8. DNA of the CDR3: TGTGCCAGCAGGGCTACTAGCGGGAATAGCAATGAGCAGTTCTTC. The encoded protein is CASRATSGNSNEQFF.

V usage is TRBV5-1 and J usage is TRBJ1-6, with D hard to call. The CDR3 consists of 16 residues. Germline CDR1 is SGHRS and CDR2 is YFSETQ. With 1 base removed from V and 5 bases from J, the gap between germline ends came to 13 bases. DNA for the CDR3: TGCGCCAGCAGCTTGCAAGTCCGGGGTGATAATTCACCCCTCCACTTT. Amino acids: CASSLQVRGDNSPLHF.

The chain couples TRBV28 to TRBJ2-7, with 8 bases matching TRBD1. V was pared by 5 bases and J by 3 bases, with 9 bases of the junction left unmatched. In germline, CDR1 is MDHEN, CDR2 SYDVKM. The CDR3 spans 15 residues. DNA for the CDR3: TGTGCCAGCAGTCTCGACAGGGGAGGACGCTACGAGCAGTACTTC. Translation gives CASSLDRGGRYEQYF.

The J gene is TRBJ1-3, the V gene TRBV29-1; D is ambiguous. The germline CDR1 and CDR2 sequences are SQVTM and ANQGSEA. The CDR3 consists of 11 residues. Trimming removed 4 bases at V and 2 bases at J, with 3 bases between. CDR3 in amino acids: CSVVTGNTIYF. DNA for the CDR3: TGCAGCGTTGTAACTGGAAACACCATATATTTT.

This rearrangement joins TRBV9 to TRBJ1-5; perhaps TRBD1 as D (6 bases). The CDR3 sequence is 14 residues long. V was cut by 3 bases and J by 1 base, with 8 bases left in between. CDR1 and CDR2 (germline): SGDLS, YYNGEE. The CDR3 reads CASSEGDSNQPQHF. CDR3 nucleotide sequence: TGTGCCAGCAGCGAGGGGGACAGCAATCAGCCCCAGCATTTT.

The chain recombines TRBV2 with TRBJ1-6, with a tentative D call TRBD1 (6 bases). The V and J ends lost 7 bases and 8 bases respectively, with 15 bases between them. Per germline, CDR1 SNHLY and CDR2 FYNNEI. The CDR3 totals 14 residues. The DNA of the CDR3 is TGTGCCAGCACCTCAGGACAGAAGGATTCACCCCTCCACTTT. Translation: CASTSGQKDSPLHF. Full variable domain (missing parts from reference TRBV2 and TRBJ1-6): EPEVTQTPSHQVTQMGQEVILRCVPISNHLYFYWYRQILGQKVEFLVSFYNNEISEKSEIFDDQFSVERPDGSNFTLKIRSTKLEDSAMYFCASTSGQKDSPLHFGNGTRLTVT.

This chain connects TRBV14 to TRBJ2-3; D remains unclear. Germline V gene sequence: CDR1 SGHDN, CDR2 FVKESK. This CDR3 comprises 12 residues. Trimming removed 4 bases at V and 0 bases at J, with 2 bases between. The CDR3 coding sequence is TGTGCCAGCAGCCCGAGCACAGATACGCAGTATTTT. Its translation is CASSPSTDTQYF.

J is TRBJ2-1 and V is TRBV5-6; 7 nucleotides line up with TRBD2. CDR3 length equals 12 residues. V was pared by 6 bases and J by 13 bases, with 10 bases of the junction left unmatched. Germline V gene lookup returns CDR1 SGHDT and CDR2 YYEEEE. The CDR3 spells CASMRSSGYQFF. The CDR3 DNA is TGTGCCAGCATGCGGTCTAGCGGATATCAGTTCTTC.

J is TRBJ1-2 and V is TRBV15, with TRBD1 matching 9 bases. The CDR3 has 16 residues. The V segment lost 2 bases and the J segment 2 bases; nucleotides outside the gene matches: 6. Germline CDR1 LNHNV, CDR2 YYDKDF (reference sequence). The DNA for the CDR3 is TGTGCCACCAGCAGACTACCCGGGACAGGGAACTATGGCTACACCTTC. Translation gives CATSRLPGTGNYGYTF.

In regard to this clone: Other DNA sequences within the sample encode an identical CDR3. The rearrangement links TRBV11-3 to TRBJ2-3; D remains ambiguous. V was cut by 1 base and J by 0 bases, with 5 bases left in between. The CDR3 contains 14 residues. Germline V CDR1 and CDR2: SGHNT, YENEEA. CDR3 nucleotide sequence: TGTGCCAGCAGCTTAGGGGCTAGCACAGATACGCAGTATTTT. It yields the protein CASSLGASTDTQYF.

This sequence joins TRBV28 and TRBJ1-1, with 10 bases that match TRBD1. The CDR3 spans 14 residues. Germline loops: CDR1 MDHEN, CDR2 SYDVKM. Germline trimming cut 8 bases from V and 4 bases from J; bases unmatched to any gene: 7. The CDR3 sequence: CASGRGQGTTEAFF. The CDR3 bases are TGTGCCAGCGGGCGGGGACAGGGGACCACTGAAGCTTTCTTT.

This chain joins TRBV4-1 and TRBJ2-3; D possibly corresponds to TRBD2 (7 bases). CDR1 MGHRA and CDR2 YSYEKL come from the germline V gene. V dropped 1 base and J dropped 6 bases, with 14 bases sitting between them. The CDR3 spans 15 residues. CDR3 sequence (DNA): TGCGCCAGCAGCCAAGGAGGGGGGGCCCGCGATACGCAGTATTTT. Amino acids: CASSQGGGARDTQYF.

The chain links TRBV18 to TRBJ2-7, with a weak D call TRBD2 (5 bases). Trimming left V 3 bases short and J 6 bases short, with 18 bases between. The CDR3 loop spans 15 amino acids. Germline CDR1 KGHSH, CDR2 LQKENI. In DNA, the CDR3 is TGTGCCAGCTCACCGCGAGGGAACGCTCGGGGCGAGCAGTACTTC. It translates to CASSPRGNARGEQYF.

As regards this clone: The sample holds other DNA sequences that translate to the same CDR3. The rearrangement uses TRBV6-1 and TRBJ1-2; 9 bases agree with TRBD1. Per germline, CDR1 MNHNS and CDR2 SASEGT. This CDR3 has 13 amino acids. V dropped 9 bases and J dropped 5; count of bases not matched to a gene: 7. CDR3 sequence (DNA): TGTGCCAGTGGAGGGACAGGGTATTATGGCTACACCTTC. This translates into CASGGTGYYGYTF.

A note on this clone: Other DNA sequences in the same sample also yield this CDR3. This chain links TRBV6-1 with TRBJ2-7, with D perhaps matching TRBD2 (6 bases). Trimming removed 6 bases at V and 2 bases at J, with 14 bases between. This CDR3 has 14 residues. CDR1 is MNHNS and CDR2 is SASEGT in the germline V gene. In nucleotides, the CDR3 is TGTGCCAGCAGCCCCATAGCGGAAGCCTACGAGCAGTACTTC. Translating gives CASSPIAEAYEQYF.

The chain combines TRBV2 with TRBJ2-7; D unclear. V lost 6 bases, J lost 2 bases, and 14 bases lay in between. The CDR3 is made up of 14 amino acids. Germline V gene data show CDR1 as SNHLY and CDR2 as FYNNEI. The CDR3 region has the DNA TGTGCCAGCAGGAATGGGCTCGTAGCCTACGAGCAGTACTTC. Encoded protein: CASRNGLVAYEQYF.